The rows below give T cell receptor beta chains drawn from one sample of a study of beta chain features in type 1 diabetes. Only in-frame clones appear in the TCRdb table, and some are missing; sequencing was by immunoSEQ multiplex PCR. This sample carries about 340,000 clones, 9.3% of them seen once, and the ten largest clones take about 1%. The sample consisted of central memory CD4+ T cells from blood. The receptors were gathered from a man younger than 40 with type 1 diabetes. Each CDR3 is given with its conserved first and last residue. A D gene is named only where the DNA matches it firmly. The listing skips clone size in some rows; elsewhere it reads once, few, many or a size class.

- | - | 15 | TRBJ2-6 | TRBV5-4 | CASSELHSGANVLTF | TGCGCCAGCAGCGAGTTACACTCTGGGGCCAACGTCCTGACTTTC
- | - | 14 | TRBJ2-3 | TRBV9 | CASSVTVVGDTQYF | TGTGCCAGCAGCGTTACGGTAGTTGGAGATACGCAGTATTTT
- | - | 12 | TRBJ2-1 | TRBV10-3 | CAIRGTPNEQFF | TGTGCCATCAGGGGGACACCAAATGAGCAGTTCTTC
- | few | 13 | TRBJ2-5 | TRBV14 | CASSRNIQETQYF | TGTGCCAGCAGCCGAAACATCCAAGAGACCCAGTACTTC
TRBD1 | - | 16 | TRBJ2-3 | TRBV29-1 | CSVEEGTGPAPDTQYF | TGCAGCGTTGAAGAAGGGACAGGGCCAGCACCAGATACGCAGTATTTT
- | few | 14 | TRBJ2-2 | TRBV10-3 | CAISDTTEVGELFF | TGTGCCATCAGTGACACGACTGAGGTCGGGGAGCTGTTTTTT
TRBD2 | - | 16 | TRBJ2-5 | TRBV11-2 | CASSSLAGGNQETQYF | TGTGCCAGCAGCTCCCTAGCGGGGGGCAACCAAGAGACCCAGTACTTC
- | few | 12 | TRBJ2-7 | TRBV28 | CASRQMGYEQYF | TGTGCCAGCCGGCAAATGGGCTACGAGCAGTACTTC
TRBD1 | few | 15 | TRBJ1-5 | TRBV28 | CASRPGGPGNQPQHF | TGTGCCAGCAGGCCAGGGGGTCCTGGCAATCAGCCCCAGCATTTT
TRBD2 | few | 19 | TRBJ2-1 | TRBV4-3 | CASSQDLGTSGALYNEQFF | TGCGCCAGCAGCCAAGATTTGGGGACTAGCGGGGCCTTATACAATGAGCAGTTCTTC
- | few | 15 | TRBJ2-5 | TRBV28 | CASSHHSGAGETQYF | TGTGCCAGCAGTCATCACTCAGGGGCGGGGGAGACCCAGTACTTC
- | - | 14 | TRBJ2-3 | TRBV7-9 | CASSLRGQGDTQYF | TGTGCCAGCAGCTTGCGGGGGCAGGGAGATACGCAGTATTTT
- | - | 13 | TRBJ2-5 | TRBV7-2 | CASSGTTGGTQYF | TGTGCCAGCAGCGGAACCACCGGCGGGACCCAGTACTTC
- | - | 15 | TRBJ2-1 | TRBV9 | CASSLSGSSYNEQFF | TGTGCCAGCAGCTTGAGCGGTAGCTCCTACAATGAGCAGTTCTTC
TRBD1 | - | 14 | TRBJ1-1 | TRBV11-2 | CASSSTGVNTEAFF | TGTGCCAGCAGCTCGACAGGGGTTAACACTGAAGCTTTCTTT
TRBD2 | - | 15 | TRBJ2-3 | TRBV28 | CASSLSRGGTDTQYF | TGTGCCAGCAGTTTATCGCGGGGGGGAACAGATACGCAGTATTTT
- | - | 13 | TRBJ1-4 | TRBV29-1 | CSAGGQRGEKLFF | TGCAGCGCCGGGGGGCAACGAGGTGAAAAACTGTTTTTT
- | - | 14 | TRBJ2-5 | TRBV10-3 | CAISEGVPKETQYF | TGTGCCATCAGTGAGGGAGTACCAAAAGAGACCCAGTACTTC
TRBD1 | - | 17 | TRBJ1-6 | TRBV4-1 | CASSQGQGSSYNSPLHF | TGCGCCAGCAGCCAGGGACAGGGGAGCTCCTATAATTCACCCCTCCACTTT
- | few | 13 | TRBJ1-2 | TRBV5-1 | CASTGSANYGYTF | TGCGCCAGCACGGGCAGCGCTAACTATGGCTACACCTTC
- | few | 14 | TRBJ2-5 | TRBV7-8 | CASSLRGPQETQYF | TGTGCCAGCAGCTTACGAGGACCACAAGAGACCCAGTACTTC
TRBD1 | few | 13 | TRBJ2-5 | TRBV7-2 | CASSSSTGETQYF | TGTGCCAGCAGCTCCTCGACAGGGGAGACCCAGTACTTC
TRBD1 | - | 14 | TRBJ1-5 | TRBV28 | CASRKTGNLQPQHF | TGTGCCAGCAGGAAGACAGGGAATTTGCAGCCCCAGCATTTT
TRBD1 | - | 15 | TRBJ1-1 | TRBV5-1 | CASSLRDSWDTEAFF | TGCGCCAGCAGCCTACGGGACAGCTGGGACACTGAAGCTTTCTTT
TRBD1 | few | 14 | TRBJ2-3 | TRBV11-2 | CASSRTGGRDTQYF | TGTGCCAGCAGTCGTACAGGGGGCAGGGATACGCAGTATTTT
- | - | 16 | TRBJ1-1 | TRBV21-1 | CASSKFESYMNTEAFF | TGTGCCAGCAGCAAATTCGAAAGTTACATGAACACTGAAGCTTTCTTT
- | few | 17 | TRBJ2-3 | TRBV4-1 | CASSQDSDGGHTDTQYF | TGCGCCAGCAGCCAAGATTCGGACGGGGGGCACACAGATACGCAGTATTTT
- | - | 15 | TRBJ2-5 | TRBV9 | CASSSARAQQGTQYF | TGTGCCAGCAGTAGTGCCCGGGCCCAACAAGGGACCCAGTACTTC